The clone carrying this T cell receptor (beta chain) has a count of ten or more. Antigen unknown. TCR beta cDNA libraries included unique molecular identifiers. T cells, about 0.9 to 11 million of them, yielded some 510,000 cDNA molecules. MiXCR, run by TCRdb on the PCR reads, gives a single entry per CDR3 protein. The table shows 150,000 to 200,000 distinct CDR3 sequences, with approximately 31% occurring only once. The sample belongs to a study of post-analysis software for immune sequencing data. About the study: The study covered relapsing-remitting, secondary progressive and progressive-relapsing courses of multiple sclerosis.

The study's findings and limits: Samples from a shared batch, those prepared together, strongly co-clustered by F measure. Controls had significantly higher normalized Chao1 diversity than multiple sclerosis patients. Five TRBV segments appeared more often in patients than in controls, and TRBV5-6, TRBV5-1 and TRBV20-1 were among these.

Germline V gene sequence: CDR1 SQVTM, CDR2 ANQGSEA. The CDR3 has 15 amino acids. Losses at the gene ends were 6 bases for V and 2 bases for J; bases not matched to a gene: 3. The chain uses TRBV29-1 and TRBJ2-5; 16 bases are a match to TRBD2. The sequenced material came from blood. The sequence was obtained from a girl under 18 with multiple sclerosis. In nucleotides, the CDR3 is TGCAGCGTGGGACTAGCGGGAGGGCCGCAAGAGACCCAGTACTTC. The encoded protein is CSVGLAGGPQETQYF.